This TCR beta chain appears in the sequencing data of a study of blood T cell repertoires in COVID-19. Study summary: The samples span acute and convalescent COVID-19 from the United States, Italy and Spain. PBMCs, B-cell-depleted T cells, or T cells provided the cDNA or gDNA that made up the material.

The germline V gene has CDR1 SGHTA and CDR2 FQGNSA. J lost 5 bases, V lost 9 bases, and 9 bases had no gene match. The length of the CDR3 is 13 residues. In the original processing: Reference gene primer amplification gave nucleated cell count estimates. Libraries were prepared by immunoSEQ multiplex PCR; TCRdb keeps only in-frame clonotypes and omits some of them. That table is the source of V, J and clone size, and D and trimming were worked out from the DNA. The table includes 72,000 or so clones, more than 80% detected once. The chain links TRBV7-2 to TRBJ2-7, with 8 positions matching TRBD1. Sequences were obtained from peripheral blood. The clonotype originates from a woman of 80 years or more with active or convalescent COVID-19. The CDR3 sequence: CASLITGGHEQYF. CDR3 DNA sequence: TGTGCCAGTTTAATAACAGGGGGACACGAGCAGTACTTC.